This record looks at one T cell receptor beta chain sequence and its context. This entry is derived from a study of control samples from healthy donors and cancer patients. TCRdb keeps only in-frame clones here, not all; method: immunoSEQ multiplex PCR. The table has over 100,000 clones, 90% seen once. Germline assignment: CDR1 LGHDT and CDR2 YNNKEL (reference sequence). Trimming stripped 1 base from V and 0 bases from J, with 12 bases between. The CDR3 loop spans 16 amino acids. What was sequenced was blood. The receptor was derived from a human donor in good health. The donor label of this sample is uncertain. This chain uses TRBV3-1 (or the pseudogene TRBV3-2) with TRBJ1-1, with D uncertain. This CDR3 is CASSQGIGNMNTEAFF. The CDR3 region has the DNA TGTGCCAGCAGCCAAGGGATTGGCAACATGAACACTGAAGCTTTCTTT.